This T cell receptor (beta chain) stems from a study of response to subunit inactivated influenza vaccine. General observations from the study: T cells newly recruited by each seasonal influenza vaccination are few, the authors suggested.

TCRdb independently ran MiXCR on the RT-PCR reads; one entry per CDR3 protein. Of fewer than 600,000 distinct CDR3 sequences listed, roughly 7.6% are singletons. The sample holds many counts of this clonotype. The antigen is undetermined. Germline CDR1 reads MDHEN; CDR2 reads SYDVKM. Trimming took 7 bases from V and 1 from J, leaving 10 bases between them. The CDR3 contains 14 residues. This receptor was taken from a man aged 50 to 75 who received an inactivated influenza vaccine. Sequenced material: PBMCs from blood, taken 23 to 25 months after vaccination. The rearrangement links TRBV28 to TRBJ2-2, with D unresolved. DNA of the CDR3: TGTGCCAGCACCCTACGGGTGAACACCGGGGAGCTGTTTTTT. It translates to CASTLRVNTGELFF.